This T cell receptor (beta chain) came from a study of T cell responses to AZD1222 COVID-19 vaccine (dated by TCRdb to about 2021). Notes on the research overall: TCR sequencing covered some 250 trial participants: 207 given two doses of AZD1222 and around 26 given two doses of MenACWY control vaccine. Trial participants were enrolled by age into 18-55, 56-69 and 70-plus year subgroups, with approximately 160, 26 and 62 TCR-sequenced participants respectively. What the study reported, not specific to this receptor: Participants were mostly white British and included more females than males, and it was suggested by the authors that clonal diversity may have been underestimated. No day 14 peak-response samples were available, so repertoires were characterized only after the peak T cell response. A significant rise in spike-specific TCR breadth and depth was observed after two AZD1222 doses relative to day 0 and relative to MenACWY recipients. The vaccine-associated CD4 TCRs covered the entire spike protein, and the dominant responses fell in regions 160-218 and 743-854. Nearly half of unique spike-specific TCRs reportedly recognized epitopes outside regions mutated in the B.1.351 and B.1.1.7 variants. Conclusions about previously exposed vaccinees are limited because only a handful of AZD1222 recipients were SARS-CoV-2 seropositive at baseline. The 56-69-year group was small, and its depth increase did not reach significance, likely because of low power.

To note about this clone: The specificity of this receptor is unknown. No much larger clone is present one base from it, and per-base qualities are unavailable.

The CDR3 regions of human TCRbeta chains were subjected to immunosequencing. Concerning the study's data processing: Repertoire TCRs were checked for matches against a reference library of SARS-CoV-2-specific TCRs that had been generated using the MIRA antigen-specificity platform. Breadth meant the fraction of unique TCRs that were SARS-CoV-2-associated, whereas depth meant the fraction of total T cells that were SARS-CoV-2-associated. Each spike-specific TCR was assigned to its reactive spike region and to a CD4 or CD8 class using the MIRA data. Log10-transformed breadth and depth values were compared by one-way ANOVA with Sidak's multiple comparisons tests. TCRdb provides this immuneACCESS table in a form limited to in-frame rearrangements. Some clones are lacking; in checked studies, under half of them reflect an unresolved V gene, and why the rest are absent is not known. The DNA gave D and trimming, while V, J and clone size come from that table. The sample profile shows 200,000 to 250,000 clones; roughly 94% of them were found once. The top ten constitute over 1.5% of the sample.

From cysteine to phenylalanine, the CDR3 is 13 amino acids long. The sequence is cut down to CDR3 DNA, 39 bases in frame from base 1. The germline V gene (reference sequence) specifies LGHDT as CDR1 and YNNKEL as CDR2. A distance of 11 bases separates the germline ends of V and J, which lose 10 bases and 1 base respectively. Reading the label with the study, this specimen's time point is: about 28 days (+/-7) after the second vaccine dose. The treatment or condition label of this sample denotes: meningococcal conjugate vaccine given as trial control. Samples from vaccinated people were obtained from the UK trials COV001 and COV002, which included a single-blind randomized controlled phase 2/3 trial of AZD1222 (ChAdOx1 nCoV-19) in healthy adults. For TCRbeta chain sequencing, PBMC samples from trial participants were taken at day 0 and at day 28 after the second dose.

This TCR was sampled from an adult who received the MenACWY meningococcal vaccine as a control. The sample here was peripheral blood, taken 28 days after the second dose of the MenACWY control vaccine. Recombination linked TRBV3-1 (or the pseudogene TRBV3-2) to TRBJ1-3, with a tentative D gene TRBD1 over 6 matching bases. The CDR3 is CATRGGSGNTIYF. The bases are TGTGCCACCCGAGGGGGGTCTGGAAACACCATATATTTT.